This paragraph covers one T cell receptor (beta chain) sequence. This entry belongs to a study of T cell changes during pregnancy in multiple sclerosis. Generated by immunoSEQ multiplex PCR, the TCRdb table keeps only in-frame clones and is missing some. The sample consists of about 96,000 clones, 80% to 95% of them appearing once. This receptor was obtained from a female donor with multiple sclerosis, enrolled in a pregnancy study. The sample in question was peripheral blood, obtained in the first trimester of pregnancy.

CDR3 DNA: TGTGCCAGCAGCCTATCCAGTAGTCGGGTGGGGGAGCTGTTTTTT. It yields the protein CASSLSSSRVGELFF. The gene calls are TRBV7-9 and TRBJ2-2, with unresolved D. V was clipped by 5 bases and J by 8 bases, with 18 bases between them. The CDR3 runs 15 residues. The germline CDR1 and CDR2 sequences are SEHNR and FQNEAQ (reference sequence).